Given below is one T cell receptor (beta chain) in context. The antigen this receptor binds is unknown. No much larger clone is present one base from it, and per-base qualities are unavailable. These data come from a study of T cell responses to AZD1222 COVID-19 vaccine (dated by TCRdb to about 2021). Regarding the research as a whole: A total of about 240 trial participants underwent TCR sequencing, of whom some 210 received two doses of AZD1222 and about 25 received two doses of the MenACWY control vaccine. Trial participants were enrolled by age into subgroups of 18-55, 56-69 and 70-plus years, and about 150, 27 and 61 TCR-sequenced participants, respectively, were included in these subgroups. Overall results and qualifications from the work: The vaccine-associated CD4 TCRs covered the entire spike protein, and the dominant responses fell in regions 160-218 and 743-854. Participants were mostly white British and included more females than males, and it was suggested by the authors that clonal diversity may have been underestimated. After two AZD1222 doses, both the breadth and the depth of spike-specific TCRs were significantly higher than at day 0 and than in MenACWY recipients. Because no day 14 peak-response samples were available, the repertoires could be characterized only after the peak T cell response. Conclusions about previously exposed vaccinees were limited because only a handful of AZD1222 recipients were SARS-CoV-2 seropositive at baseline. The 56-69-year group was small, and its depth increase did not reach significance, likely because of low power. Nearly half of unique spike-specific TCRs reportedly recognized epitopes outside regions mutated in the B.1.351 and B.1.1.7 variants.

CDR1 and CDR2 are drawn from the germline V gene: KGHDR, SFDVKD. Its CDR3 holds 13 amino acids, cysteine through phenylalanine. The kept DNA is CDR3 alone, 39 bases in frame from the first base. Trimming at the junction amounts to 5 bases on V and 6 bases on J, and the germline ends lie 10 bases apart. The CDR3 regions of human TCRbeta chains were analyzed by immunosequencing. The paper's data handling went like this. Repertoire TCRs were checked for matches against a reference library of SARS-CoV-2-specific TCRs that had been generated using the MIRA antigen-specificity platform. Breadth was defined as the fraction of unique TCRs that were SARS-CoV-2-associated. Depth was defined as the fraction of total T cells that were SARS-CoV-2-associated. Using the MIRA data, each spike-specific TCR was assigned both to the spike region to which the TCR was reactive and to a CD4 or CD8 class. Log10-transformed breadth and depth values were compared by one-way ANOVA with Sidak's multiple comparisons tests. TCRdb holds this immuneACCESS table with in-frame rearrangements only. Some clones are missing; in checked studies, unresolved V genes explain under half, and the rest has no known cause. V and J calls and clone size are given by that table; D and trimming were obtained from the DNA. The sample contains approximately 150,000 clones, around 92% of them found a single time. The ten largest clones represent around 1.9% of the sample.

The time point label, as the study defines it: about 28 days (+/-7) after the second vaccine dose. AZD1222 recipients given second doses at about 4 weeks or at about 12 weeks were pooled, since spike-specific TCR depth and breadth were not found to differ between the two schedules. The vaccinee samples were drawn from two UK trials, COV001 and COV002, one of which was a single-blind randomized controlled phase 2/3 trial testing AZD1222 (ChAdOx1 nCoV-19) in healthy adults. Trial participant PBMC samples were collected at day 0 and day 28 after the second dose for TCRbeta chain sequencing. The receptor comes from an adult who received the AZD1222 COVID-19 vaccine. The chain employs TRBV24-1 and TRBJ1-5; no D segment can be confidently identified. This specimen consisted of peripheral blood, obtained 28 days after the second AZD1222 dose. This receptor carries the CDR3 CATSGRAGQPQHF. Read as DNA, the sequence is TGTGCCACCAGTGGTCGGGCCGGTCAGCCCCAGCATTTT.